Listed below are T cell receptor beta chains from one sample, sequenced in a study of technical replicates of blood from several donors. Method: immunoSEQ multiplex PCR; TCRdb's copy keeps in-frame clones and lacks some. This table holds tens of thousands of clones, more than 85% found once. Sample: T cells isolated from PBMCs. The receptors stem from a human donor in good health. Some clones in this sample may be carry-over from other donors' samples. Each CDR3 is given with its conserved first and last residue. The D gene is left open where the match is weak. A clone size is listed for some rows: how often the clone was seen (once, few, many), or a class if it is expanded.

j_call,v_call,clone_size,d_call,cdr3_length,cdr3_aa,cdr3_nt
TRBJ1-2,TRBV19,.,.,13,CASSLGFAYGYTF,TGTGCCAGTAGTCTTGGCTTCGCCTATGGCTACACCTTC
TRBJ1-1,TRBV7-9,.,.,12,CASSPNRGEAFF,TGTGCCAGCAGCCCCAACCGGGGTGAAGCTTTCTTT
TRBJ2-5,TRBV7-9,once,.,14,CASAWGRAGETQYF,TGTGCCAGCGCATGGGGCAGGGCAGGAGAGACCCAGTACTTC
TRBJ2-7,TRBV5-4,.,.,14,CASSLDDSSYEQYF,TGTGCCAGCAGCTTGGATGACAGCTCCTACGAGCAGTACTTC
TRBJ2-7,TRBV4-3,.,TRBD1,16,CASSQLHPGQGYEQYF,TGCGCCAGCAGCCAACTTCACCCGGGACAGGGCTACGAGCAGTACTTC
TRBJ1-4,TRBV9,.,TRBD1,16,CASSARQGIANEKLFF,TGTGCCAGCAGCGCACGACAGGGAATAGCTAATGAAAAACTGTTTTTT
TRBJ2-2,TRBV2,.,.,13,CASRLVDTGELFF,TGTGCCAGCAGACTAGTAGACACCGGGGAGCTGTTTTTT
TRBJ1-2,TRBV9,.,TRBD1,15,CASSGRGTANYGYTF,TGTGCCAGCAGCGGTAGAGGGACAGCGAACTATGGCTACACCTTC
TRBJ2-2,TRBV4-2,.,TRBD1,16,CASSPTGVPNTGELFF,TGTGCCAGCAGCCCGACAGGGGTTCCGAACACCGGGGAGCTGTTTTTT
TRBJ2-1,TRBV2,.,.,16,CASSRGASLSYNEQFF,TGTGCCAGCAGTCGGGGGGCCTCGCTTTCCTACAATGAGCAGTTCTTC
TRBJ2-1,TRBV4-1,.,.,14,CASSHRAPGDEQFF,TGCGCCAGCAGCCACCGAGCTCCGGGGGATGAGCAGTTCTTC
TRBJ2-4,TRBV7-6,.,TRBD1,16,CASSSGQGIAKNIQYF,TGTGCCAGCAGCTCCGGACAGGGAATAGCCAAAAACATTCAGTACTTC
TRBJ2-1,TRBV10-1,.,TRBD2,15,CASSESSGSMNEQFF,TGCGCCAGCAGTGAATCCAGCGGGAGTATGAATGAGCAGTTCTTC
TRBJ2-7,TRBV6-5,.,TRBD2,15,CASSRLAGVVGEQYF,TGTGCCAGCAGTCGGCTAGCGGGAGTTGTGGGTGAGCAGTACTTC
TRBJ2-7,TRBV6-5,once,TRBD2,15,CASSGRTSGLDEQYF,TGTGCCAGCAGCGGCCGGACTAGCGGGCTTGACGAGCAGTACTTC
TRBJ2-7,TRBV7-9,.,TRBD2,18,CASSSLTSGTLGSYEQYF,TGTGCCAGCAGCTCGCTGACTAGCGGAACCTTAGGCTCCTACGAGCAGTACTTC
TRBJ2-5,TRBV7-8,.,.,14,CASSSTPGEETQYF,TGTGCCAGCAGCTCCACTCCAGGGGAGGAGACCCAGTACTTC
TRBJ2-7,TRBV7-9,.,.,15,CASSLTGTGAYEQYF,TGTGCCAGCAGCCTTACCGGGACGGGAGCCTACGAGCAGTACTTC
TRBJ2-7,TRBV10-3,.,.,13,CAISDRVEDEQYF,TGTGCCATCAGTGACAGGGTAGAGGACGAGCAGTACTTC
TRBJ2-1,TRBV9,.,.,16,CASSVVFGSSYNEQFF,TGTGCCAGCAGCGTAGTTTTTGGGAGCTCCTACAATGAGCAGTTCTTC
TRBJ2-1,TRBV5-4,.,.,16,CASSLFGFRGGNEQFF,TGTGCCAGCAGCTTGTTTGGTTTTAGGGGGGGCAATGAGCAGTTCTTC
TRBJ2-1,TRBV7-3,.,.,18,CASSLTTRNPREYNEQFF,TGTGCCAGCAGCTTGACGACCCGGAACCCCAGGGAATACAATGAGCAGTTCTTC
TRBJ1-1,TRBV4-1,few,.,15,CASSQSDRGNTEAFF,TGCGCCAGCAGCCAAAGTGACCGAGGGAACACTGAAGCTTTCTTT
TRBJ1-4,TRBV18,once,.,14,CASSQGGTNEKLFF,TGTGCCAGCTCACAAGGGGGAACTAATGAAAAACTGTTTTTT
TRBJ2-2,TRBV28,.,TRBD1,15,CASTPPFTGAGELFF,TGTGCCAGCACCCCTCCTTTCACAGGGGCCGGGGAGCTGTTTTTT